Listed below are T cell receptor beta chains from one sample, sequenced in a study of OX40 agonist ivuxolimab in advanced cancers. The assay was immunoSEQ multiplex PCR, and TCRdb's table has in-frame clones only and misses some. The sample shows tens of thousands of clones, over 85% of them seen only once. This material consisted of CD4+ or CD8+ T cells sorted from blood, taken in a trial of the OX40 agonist ivuxolimab. The receptor set was obtained from an adult with an advanced solid tumor such as melanoma, head and neck, liver or kidney cancer. CDR3s include the opening cysteine and the closing phenylalanine or tryptophan. Each record gives: V gene, J gene, D gene, clone size, CDR3 DNA, CDR3 protein. The D gene is left open where the match is weak. Rows may omit the clone size; those that give it use once, few, many or a size class.

TRBV6-1	TRBJ1-5	-	-	TGTGCCAGCAGTGAGTCCCCGGCAGACAATCAGCCCCAGCATTTT	CASSESPADNQPQHF
TRBV4-1	TRBJ2-1	TRBD2	-	TGCGCTAGCAGCCAAGCTCTAGCGGGAGGACGGTTGTGGCAGTTCTTC	CASSQALAGGRLWQFF
TRBV28	TRBJ2-1	-	once	TGTGCCAGCAGCCCGGTAGAGGGCGGTGAGCAGTTCTTC	CASSPVEGGEQFF
TRBV5-3	TRBJ2-1	-	-	TGTGCCAGAAGCTTGGCGGGAGTCCCCTACAATGAGCAGTTCTTC	CARSLAGVPYNEQFF
TRBV9	TRBJ2-7	TRBD1	-	TGTGCCAGCAGCGGGGGACAGGGCCCCCCCTACGAGCAGTACTTC	CASSGGQGPPYEQYF
TRBV30	TRBJ2-7	-	-	TGTGCCTGGAGTAACCGGATTTCCTACGAGCAGTACTTC	CAWSNRISYEQYF
TRBV5-8	TRBJ1-4	-	-	TGTGCCAGCAGCTTGGGACGGGGAAATGAAAAACTGTTTTTT	CASSLGRGNEKLFF
TRBV29-1	TRBJ2-1	-	-	TGCAGCGCCCGCCTTCGGGGGGCGGCGATCTACAATGAGCAGTTCTTC	CSARLRGAAIYNEQFF
TRBV5-4	TRBJ2-7	TRBD1	-	TGTGCCAGCAGCACCTCGACAGGGGTCCACGAGCAGTACTTC	CASSTSTGVHEQYF
TRBV7-3	TRBJ2-3	-	once	TGTGCCAGCAGCCTTACCGGGGATACGCAGTATTTT	CASSLTGDTQYF
TRBV4-2	TRBJ2-4	TRBD2	-	TGTGCCAGCAGCCAAGCCCTACCAGCGGGAGGCCAAAACATTCAGTACTTC	CASSQALPAGGQNIQYF
TRBV7-2	TRBJ2-7	TRBD1	-	TGTGCCAGCAGCTTAGTGCAGGGGGCGTTTGAGCAGTACTTC	CASSLVQGAFEQYF
TRBV28	TRBJ1-2	-	-	TGTGCCAGCAGTTTACCCACACTGACGGGAAACTATGGCTACACCTTC	CASSLPTLTGNYGYTF
TRBV10-3	TRBJ2-1	TRBD2	-	TGTGCCATCAGTGAGTCGGCGTTAGCGGGGGGGGGCTCGCAGTTCTTC	CAISESALAGGGSQFF
TRBV21-1	TRBJ1-1	-	-	TGTGCCAGCAGCAAAGTCGGGGGGACGAACACTGAAGCTTTCTTT	CASSKVGGTNTEAFF
TRBV15	TRBJ1-2	-	few	TGTGCCACCAGCAGTGACAGGATCTATGGCTACACCTTC	CATSSDRIYGYTF
TRBV7-3	TRBJ2-3	-	-	TGTGCCAACCCCGTGAGGGGCCATACGCAGTATTTT	CANPVRGHTQYF
TRBV5-1	TRBJ2-1	-	-	TGCGCCAGCAGCCTAGGAGGGAGAGGGTACAATGAGCAGTTCTTC	CASSLGGRGYNEQFF
TRBV7-2	TRBJ1-5	-	-	TGTGCCAGCAGCTTTGACAATCAGCCCCAGCATTTT	CASSFDNQPQHF
TRBV6-5	TRBJ1-1	TRBD1	-	TGTGCCAGCAGCCCAGCGCCGGGACAGCACACTGAAGCTTTCTTT	CASSPAPGQHTEAFF
TRBV7-2	TRBJ2-1	-	-	TGTGCCAGCAGCCTTGACAGGTACAATGAGCAGTTCTTC	CASSLDRYNEQFF
TRBV14	TRBJ1-3	-	-	TGTGCCAGCAGCCGAGGGACACTACGGAACACCATATATTTT	CASSRGTLRNTIYF
TRBV15	TRBJ2-2	-	-	TGTGCCACCAGCAGAGCTCTCGGGGCGAACACCGGGGAGCTGTTTTTT	CATSRALGANTGELFF
TRBV15	TRBJ2-4	-	few	TGTGCCACCAGCAGGGGGGGAGCGAGGGCCAAAAACATTCAGTACTTC	CATSRGGARAKNIQYF
TRBV7-9	TRBJ2-7	-	-	TGTGCCAGCAACAGGGACTCCTACGAGCAGTACTTC	CASNRDSYEQYF
TRBV11-1	TRBJ2-5	-	-	TGTGCCAGCAGCCAGGACGGCTGGTACCAAGAGACCCAGTACTTC	CASSQDGWYQETQYF
TRBV5-4	TRBJ1-2	TRBD1	-	TGTGCCAGCAGACCAGGACAGGGGGCATTTCGTAACTATGGCTACACCTTC	CASRPGQGAFRNYGYTF
TRBV11-1	TRBJ1-2	-	-	TGTGCCAGCAGCTTAAGAGGGTATGGCTACACCTTC	CASSLRGYGYTF
TRBV4-3	TRBJ2-1	-	-	TGCGCCAGCAGCCAAGACGAGTCTCTTGGACAAAGGGCTCAAGAGCAGTTCTTC	CASSQDESLGQRAQEQFF
TRBV6-1	TRBJ2-2	TRBD2	once	TGTGCCAGCAGTGGAATAGCGGGAGGGGGAATCGGGGAGCTGTTTTTT	CASSGIAGGGIGELFF
TRBV29-1	TRBJ1-4	TRBD1	-	TGCAGCGTTGAATTGAGGGGGACAGCTAATGAAAAACTGTTTTTT	CSVELRGTANEKLFF
TRBV25-1	TRBJ1-2	-	-	TGTGCCAGCAGTGAATCTAGCGGGGACTATGGCTACACCTTC	CASSESSGDYGYTF
TRBV5-1	TRBJ2-7	TRBD1	-	TGCGCCAGCAGCTTGACGGGACAGGGACCCTACGAGCAGTACTTC	CASSLTGQGPYEQYF
TRBV5-1	TRBJ2-5	-	-	TGCGCCAGCAGCCAGCAAGAGACCCAGTACTTC	CASSQQETQYF
TRBV7-2	TRBJ1-1	-	-	TGTGCCAGCAGCTTTTCACACCCCAACACTGAAGCTTTCTTT	CASSFSHPNTEAFF
TRBV5-1	TRBJ2-7	TRBD1	-	TGCGCCAGCAGCCCAGGGGGCGGTACACCCGAGCAGTACTTC	CASSPGGGTPEQYF
TRBV12-5	TRBJ2-3	-	-	TGTGCTAGTGGTTTGGTGGGGGGAAATACGCAGTATTTT	CASGLVGGNTQYF
TRBV28	TRBJ1-1	-	few	TGTGCCAGCCAGGGGCGAGGTGAAGCTTTCTTT	CASQGRGEAFF
TRBV7-9	TRBJ2-3	TRBD2	-	TGTGCCAGCAGCTTATTTGGCGGGAGCGGGGCAGATACGCAGTATTTT	CASSLFGGSGADTQYF
TRBV4-1	TRBJ2-3	-	-	TGCGCCAGCAGGCAAGGGGCGGGGAATGGGGCAGATACGCAGTATTTT	CASRQGAGNGADTQYF
TRBV7-2	TRBJ2-3	-	-	TGTGCCAGCAGATTAACAGATACGCAGTATTTT	CASRLTDTQYF
TRBV27	TRBJ2-1	TRBD2	-	TGTGCCAGCAGTCCGTTAGCGGGGAGCTACAATGAGCAGTTCTTC	CASSPLAGSYNEQFF
TRBV18	TRBJ1-1	-	-	TGTGCCAGCTCACCTAGTATCCAGGGAGACACTGAAGCTTTCTTT	CASSPSIQGDTEAFF